These 32 T cell receptor beta chains share one sample of origin, sequenced in a study of blood T cell repertoires in COVID-19. Method: immunoSEQ multiplex PCR; TCRdb's copy keeps in-frame clones and lacks some. This sample carries about 180,000 clones, approximately 82% of them seen once, and the ten largest clones take 18%. Sequencing was done on a sample of PBMCs or T cells enriched from blood (not recorded which). These receptors were collected from a man aged 55 to 70 who had recovered from COVID-19.

The gene calls are TRBV9 and TRBJ1-3, with unresolved D. This CDR3 has 16 amino acids. The germline V and J ends were trimmed by 0 bases and 3 bases, with 13 bases remaining between them. Germline assignment: CDR1 SGDLS and CDR2 YYNGEE. CDR3 region: CASSVGGPPLGNTIYF. CDR3 coding DNA: TGTGCCAGCAGCGTAGGAGGGCCCCCACTTGGAAACACCATATATTTT.

The chain couples TRBV20-1 to TRBJ1-1, with no clear D. The germline V gene encodes CDR1 DFQATT and CDR2 SNEGSKA (reference sequence). The CDR3 contains 11 residues. The V end was cut by 3 bases, the J end by 5 bases, with 7 bases between. The CDR3, as DNA: TGCAGTGCTAGTCGAGAGACTGAAGCTTTCTTT. Translated, it gives CSASRETEAFF.

The rearrangement joins TRBV19 to TRBJ1-1, with 9 positions matching TRBD1. CDR1 is LNHDA and CDR2 is SQIVND in the germline V gene (reference sequence). The junction had 11 bases not matched to a gene; V was cut back by 4 bases and J by 5 bases. CDR3 length: 16 amino acids. The CDR3 bases are TGTGCCAGTAGTAGCACAGGGGGCACGGGGGTAACTGAAGCTTTCTTT. This translates into CASSSTGGTGVTEAFF.

The V call is TRBV7-2, the J call TRBJ2-1; 7 nucleotides match TRBD2. Germline loops: CDR1 SGHTA, CDR2 FQGNSA. The CDR3 contains 13 residues. V trimming: 6 bases; J trimming: 9 bases; junction bases outside the gene matches: 8. This CDR3 reads CASSHGLVGEQFF. The DNA for the CDR3 is TGTGCCAGCAGTCACGGACTAGTCGGTGAGCAGTTCTTC.

This chain uses TRBV4-2 with TRBJ2-3; 11 nucleotides agree with TRBD2. The junction had 8 bases not matched to a gene; V was cut back by 11 bases and J by 7 bases. CDR3 length: 13 residues. Germline-derived CDR1 and CDR2 are LGHNA and YNFKEQ. The CDR3 region is CASSGGPGNTQYF. The CDR3 DNA sequence: TGTGCCTCTAGCGGGGGGCCAGGAAATACGCAGTATTTT.

The rearrangement links TRBV27 to TRBJ1-6; possibly TRBD1 for D (5 bases). The CDR3 sequence is 14 residues long. V lost 5 bases and J 10 bases, leaving 15 bases between the germline ends. In germline, CDR1 is MNHEY, CDR2 SMNVEV (reference sequence). DNA for the CDR3: TGTGCCAGCAGTACTGGACAATTAATCTCACCCCTCCACTTT. This translates into CASSTGQLISPLHF.

The chain employs TRBV30 and TRBJ2-7; TRBD2 might be the D (6 bases). Germline loops: CDR1 GTSNPN, CDR2 SVGIG (reference sequence). There are 13 residues in the CDR3. Trimming left V 1 base short and J 6 bases short, with 13 bases between. This chain's CDR3 is CAWSGIGGTEQYF. The CDR3 region has the DNA TGTGCCTGGAGTGGAATCGGGGGAACCGAGCAGTACTTC.

The chain is built from TRBV25-1 and TRBJ2-7; D perhaps matches TRBD1 (6 bases). Trimming pared 6 bases from V and 5 bases from J, leaving 17 bases between. CDR1 is MGHDK, CDR2 SYGVNS, per germline. There are 14 residues in the CDR3. The CDR3, as DNA: TGTGCCAGCAGCACGTCACAGGGCGTCAACGAGCAGTACTTC. Translating gives CASSTSQGVNEQYF.

The chain couples TRBV4-1 to TRBJ1-1, with D unclear. The CDR3 runs 14 residues. V was pared by 4 bases and J by 1 base, with 10 bases between. Germline CDR1 and CDR2: MGHRA and YSYEKL. The DNA of the CDR3 is TGCGCCAGCAGCCCTTTACTCGAGAACACTGAAGCTTTCTTT. Its translation is CASSPLLENTEAFF.

The genes are TRBV13 and TRBJ1-6, with a possible D match to TRBD1 (5 bases). The CDR3 is 14 residues long. Trimming pared 0 bases from V and 7 bases from J, leaving 7 bases between. Looked up from germline, CDR1 is PRHDT and CDR2 is FYEKMQ (reference sequence). The CDR3 protein is CASSLGQGNSPLHF. The CDR3 bases are TGTGCCAGCAGCTTAGGTCAGGGAAATTCACCCCTCCACTTT.

This chain connects TRBV5-6 to TRBJ2-7, with 11 bases fitting TRBD2. The length of the CDR3 is 17 residues. Germline CDR1 reads SGHDT; CDR2 reads YYEEEE. V shed 3 bases and J 2 bases; nucleotides not matched to a gene: 10. In nucleotides, the CDR3 is TGTGCCAGCAGCTCCCCGGTTAGCGGGGGGGGAGCCTACGAGCAGTACTTC. Amino acid sequence: CASSSPVSGGGAYEQYF.

The chain recombines TRBV28 with TRBJ2-7, with D tentatively TRBD1 (6 bases). The V gene lost 10 bases and the J gene lost 7 bases, with 17 bases spanning the gap. Germline CDR1 MDHEN, CDR2 SYDVKM. The CDR3 runs to 12 residues. The CDR3 loop reads CATSLGTPEQYF. DNA for the CDR3: TGTGCCACTTCGCTCGGGACACCTGAGCAGTACTTC.

This rearrangement joins TRBV30 to TRBJ2-4; D ambiguous. The CDR3 loop spans 12 amino acids. Trimming pared 8 bases from V and 0 bases from J, leaving 8 bases between. CDR1 is GTSNPN and CDR2 is SVGIG in the germline V gene (reference sequence). The CDR3 DNA is TGTGCCCCTAAAGTAGCCAAAAACATTCAGTACTTC. Its translation is CAPKVAKNIQYF.

The chain couples TRBV7-2 to TRBJ2-7, with TRBD2 identical over 10 bases. Unmatched junction bases numbered 10, after V lost 5 bases and J lost 3 bases. This CDR3 has 16 amino acids. Looked up from germline, CDR1 is SGHTA and CDR2 is FQGNSA. The CDR3 sequence: CASSLSLAGALYEQYF. CDR3 coding DNA: TGTGCCAGCAGCCTCAGTCTAGCGGGGGCCCTCTACGAGCAGTACTTC.

The V and J genes are TRBV6-5 and TRBJ2-4, with a possible D match to TRBD1 (6 bases). The CDR3 consists of 15 residues. Trimming pared 5 bases from V and 0 bases from J, leaving 11 bases between. Per the germline V gene, CDR1 is MNHEY and CDR2 is SVGAGI. CDR3 in amino acids: CASSSQQGAKNIQYF. Written as DNA, the CDR3 is TGTGCCAGCAGTAGTCAACAGGGAGCCAAAAACATTCAGTACTTC.

This rearrangement joins TRBV7-9 to TRBJ1-2, with TRBD1 matching over 7 bases. In germline, CDR1 is SEHNR, CDR2 FQNEAQ (reference sequence). This CDR3 has 15 residues. The J segment lost 3 bases and the V segment lost 4 bases, leaving 8 bases of the junction unmatched. This CDR3 reads CASSSGSGTDYGYTF. In nucleotides, the CDR3 is TGTGCCAGCAGCTCAGGTAGCGGGACAGACTATGGCTACACCTTC.

The chain has TRBV10-3 and TRBJ1-1; 10 bases are shared with TRBD1. The CDR3 has 15 residues. The germline V gene has CDR1 ENHRY and CDR2 SYGVKD. J gave up 0 bases and V 4 bases, and 2 bases lay outside the gene matches. Here the CDR3 reads CAISGGTGVNTEAFF. In DNA form, the CDR3 reads TGTGCCATCAGTGGAGGGACAGGGGTGAACACTGAAGCTTTCTTT.

The gene calls are TRBV2 and TRBJ1-5; 10 positions agree with TRBD1. V shed 5 bases and J 5 bases; nucleotides not matched to a gene: 3. This CDR3 spans 14 amino acids. Germline assignment: CDR1 SNHLY and CDR2 FYNNEI. The chain's CDR3 is CASSWGQGHQPQHF. CDR3 nucleotide sequence: TGTGCCAGCAGTTGGGGACAGGGGCATCAGCCCCAGCATTTT.

This clone was detected ten times or more. This chain joins TRBV27 and TRBJ1-6; TRBD1 is a possible D gene (6 bases). There are 14 residues in the CDR3. CDR1 and CDR2 from the germline V gene are MNHEY and SMNVEV (reference sequence). The V gene lost 8 bases and the J gene lost 7 bases, with 15 bases spanning the gap. The CDR3 DNA is TGTGCCAGCGCCGGACAGATCTGGAATTCACCCCTCCACTTT. Translation gives CASAGQIWNSPLHF.

The genes are TRBV7-9 and TRBJ1-2, with TRBD1 as a possible D gene (6 bases). Germline loops: CDR1 SEHNR, CDR2 FQNEAQ (reference sequence). V gave up 0 bases and J gave up 7 bases, with 9 bases separating them. This CDR3 region has 13 residues. The CDR3 sequence: CASSLASGAGYTF. In nucleotides, the CDR3 is TGTGCCAGCAGCTTAGCGTCAGGGGCTGGCTACACCTTC.

This clone was counted once. V usage is TRBV20-1 and J usage is TRBJ2-7; D is possibly TRBD2 (6 bases). The length of the CDR3 is 15 residues. Trimming shortened V by 3 bases and J by 0 bases, and 15 bases separated the two germline ends. The germline gives CDR1 DFQATT, CDR2 SNEGSKA (reference sequence). This CDR3 is CSASVRDFSSYEQYF. The CDR3 DNA sequence: TGCAGTGCTAGTGTTCGGGACTTTAGCTCCTACGAGCAGTACTTC.

In this sample, this clone turned up a few times. This CDR3 is CASSLDGTGSPLHF. The CDR3 DNA reads as TGCGCCAGCAGCTTGGATGGGACAGGGTCACCCCTCCACTTT. This chain joins TRBV5-1 and TRBJ1-6, with TRBD1 matching over 9 bases. The V and J ends lost 0 bases and 10 bases, in that order; junction bases with no gene match: 2. The germline V gene has CDR1 SGHRS and CDR2 YFSETQ. This CDR3 comprises 14 residues.

V and J are TRBV27 and TRBJ1-2, with 7 nucleotides matching TRBD1. Germline V gives CDR1 MNHEY, CDR2 SMNVEV (reference sequence). V lost 5 bases, J lost 0 bases, and 9 bases stayed unmatched. This CDR3 is 16 amino acids long. The CDR3 sequence is CASSDRDRGTNYGYTF. The CDR3 DNA is TGTGCCAGCAGTGACCGGGACAGAGGAACTAACTATGGCTACACCTTC.

This clone was observed a handful of times. This specimen includes other DNA sequences encoding the same CDR3. The rearrangement joins TRBV5-1 to TRBJ2-7; 8 bases agree with TRBD1. V shed 3 bases and J 0 bases; nucleotides not matched to a gene: 11. CDR3 length: 17 amino acids. Germline V gene data show CDR1 as SGHRS and CDR2 as YFSETQ. The CDR3 loop is CASSSPPGQDFSYEQYF. CDR3 DNA sequence: TGCGCCAGCAGCTCGCCACCGGGACAGGACTTCTCCTACGAGCAGTACTTC.

The chain uses TRBV7-8 and TRBJ1-2; possibly TRBD1 for D (5 bases). V was shortened by 6 bases and J by 5 bases, with 13 bases between the two germline ends. The CDR3 contains 13 residues. Germline V lookup: CDR1 SGHVS, CDR2 FQNEAQ. CDR3 sequence: CASSQGNRYGYTF. The CDR3 nucleotides read TGTGCCAGCAGTCAGGGAAACCGGTATGGCTACACCTTC.

V usage is TRBV5-1 and J usage is TRBJ2-3; 11 bases are a match to TRBD2. After removal of 7 bases from V and 0 bases from J, the junction contained 7 bases not matched to a gene. This CDR3 spans 16 amino acids. The germline V gene encodes CDR1 SGHRS and CDR2 YFSETQ. The CDR3 DNA is TGCGCCAGCGTCTCCGGACTAGCGGGCAGCACAGATACGCAGTATTTT. Its protein is CASVSGLAGSTDTQYF.

The chain carries TRBV6-1 and TRBJ2-2; D possibly corresponds to TRBD1 (6 bases). Germline V gene lookup returns CDR1 MNHNS and CDR2 SASEGT. CDR3 length: 15 residues. V shed 2 bases and J shed 3 bases, with 10 bases lying between them. The chain's CDR3 is CASSERPGDTGELFF. The CDR3 region has the DNA TGTGCCAGCAGTGAACGGCCAGGGGACACCGGGGAGCTGTTTTTT.

V usage is TRBV27 and J usage is TRBJ2-3; a weak D match, TRBD2 (6 bases). Trimming left V 8 bases short and J 1 base short, with 13 bases between. Germline V gene data show CDR1 as MNHEY and CDR2 as SMNVEV (reference sequence). The length of the CDR3 is 14 residues. The CDR3 nucleotides read TGTGCCAGCTCGGAGGGTTACCGCACAGATACGCAGTATTTT. Translating it yields CASSEGYRTDTQYF.

This sequence joins TRBV7-8 and TRBJ1-3; the D gene is possibly TRBD1 (6 bases). Germline V gene data show CDR1 as SGHVS and CDR2 as FQNEAQ. The V and J ends lost 0 bases and 2 bases respectively, with 8 bases between them. CDR3 size: 15 residues. The CDR3 is CASSLAQGPGNTIYF. Here the CDR3 DNA reads TGTGCCAGCAGCTTAGCGCAGGGGCCTGGAAACACCATATATTTT. Combining the CDR3 with reference TRBV7-8 and TRBJ1-3 gives the whole variable domain GAGVSQSPRYKVAKRGQDVALRCDPISGHVSLFWYQQALGQGPEFLTYFQNEAQLDKSGLPSDRFFAERPEGSVSTLKIQRTQQEDSAVYLCASSLAQGPGNTIYFGEGSWLTVV.

Of note for this clone: Other DNA sequences of this sample code for an identical CDR3. V gene TRBV5-1 combines with J gene TRBJ2-5; TRBD2 matches at 12 bases. Per the germline V gene, CDR1 is SGHRS and CDR2 is YFSETQ. The CDR3 spans 15 residues. After removal of 0 bases from V and 5 bases from J, the junction contained 2 bases not matched to a gene. CDR3 nucleotides: TGCGCCAGCAGCTTGGGACTAGCGGGAGCGGAGACCCAGTACTTC. Its translation: CASSLGLAGAETQYF.

The rearrangement links TRBV28 to TRBJ2-3, with 8 bases lining up with TRBD2. Germline values: CDR1 MDHEN, CDR2 SYDVKM. V was pared by 6 bases and J by 8 bases, with 13 bases of the junction left unmatched. The CDR3 runs 15 residues. CDR3 region: CASSYLAGLLTTQYF. The DNA of the CDR3 is TGTGCCAGCAGCTACTTAGCGGGACTCCTCACTACGCAGTATTTT. The full variable domain, completed using reference TRBV28 and TRBJ2-3, is DVKVTQSSRYLVKRTGEKVFLECVQDMDHENMFWYRQDPGLGLRLIYFSYDVKMKEKGDIPEGYSVSREKKERFSLILESASTNQTSMYLCASSYLAGLLTTQYFGPGTRLTVL.

The chain is built from TRBV11-2 and TRBJ2-2; 7 nucleotides line up with TRBD1. Germline assignment: CDR1 SGHAT and CDR2 FQNNGV. The CDR3 has 14 amino acids. The V gene end was trimmed by 3 bases and the J gene end by 6 bases; junction bases not matched to a gene: 4. CDR3 bases: TGTGCCAGCAGCTTGGTTCAGGGGGCCGGGGAGCTGTTTTTT. This sequence encodes CASSLVQGAGELFF. The full variable domain, rest sourced from reference TRBV11-2 and TRBJ2-2, is EAGVAQSPRYKIIEKRQSVAFWCNPISGHATLYWYQQILGQGPKLLIQFQNNGVVDDSQLPKDRFSAERLKGVDSTLKIQPAKLEDSAVYLCASSLVQGAGELFFGEGSRLTVL.